Each of the 30 T cell receptor beta chains below was sequenced from the same sample in a study of T cell responses to AZD1222 COVID-19 vaccine. TCRdb keeps only in-frame clones here, not all; method: immunoSEQ multiplex PCR. The sample has some 110,000 clones, 89% seen once; the top ten hold approximately 4.5%. The input for sequencing was peripheral blood, taken on day 0 of AZD1222 vaccination. These receptors came from an adult in good health.

V is TRBV19 and J is TRBJ2-7; the D is unclear. V lost 3 bases, J lost 4 bases, and 13 bases lay in between. Germline CDR1 reads LNHDA; CDR2 reads SQIVND (reference sequence). This CDR3 is 14 amino acids long. CDR3 sequence: CASSILLGIYEQYF. The CDR3 DNA reads TGTGCCAGTAGTATTCTTTTGGGCATTTACGAGCAGTACTTC.

The chain uses TRBV10-1 and TRBJ2-1; 7 nucleotides line up with TRBD1. In germline, CDR1 is WNHNN, CDR2 SYGVQD (reference sequence). The CDR3 consists of 16 residues. J lost 4 bases, V lost 8 bases, and 14 bases had no gene match. In DNA, the CDR3 is TGCGCCAGCCTATCTTTTGACAGGGCAAAGTACAATGAGCAGTTCTTC. This translates into CASLSFDRAKYNEQFF.

V is TRBV4-2 and J is TRBJ1-1; the D is unclear. The germline gives CDR1 LGHNA, CDR2 YNFKEQ. V dropped 0 bases and J dropped 5 bases, with 16 bases sitting between them. This CDR3 contains 16 residues. As DNA, the CDR3 is TGTGCCAGCAGCCAAGAGGGAGGGATCGCCCAAACTGAAGCTTTCTTT. It specifies CASSQEGGIAQTEAFF.

This chain connects TRBV27 to TRBJ1-2, with D perhaps matching TRBD1 (5 bases). The length of the CDR3 is 14 residues. Germline V gives CDR1 MNHEY, CDR2 SMNVEV (reference sequence). The ends were cut back, 8 bases at V and 4 bases at J, with 17 bases in the middle. CDR3 coding DNA: TGTGCCAGCGGATCGAGAGACAGCTTCTATGGCTACACCTTC. It codes for CASGSRDSFYGYTF.

This chain uses TRBV30 with TRBJ2-1; D uncertain. Trimming took 3 bases from V and 8 from J, leaving 11 bases between them. Germline CDR1 GTSNPN, CDR2 SVGIG (reference sequence). The CDR3 contains 12 residues. The CDR3 DNA follows: TGTGCCTGGAGGCCCAGCACCGATGAGCAGTTCTTC. Translation gives CAWRPSTDEQFF.

The chain combines TRBV5-6 with TRBJ2-1; tentative D call: TRBD2 (6 bases). CDR3 size: 16 residues. The V end lost 0 bases, the J end lost 5 bases, and 15 bases lay between the germline ends. Germline values: CDR1 SGHDT, CDR2 YYEEEE. The CDR3: CASSLAVSGGNNEQFF. The CDR3 nucleotides read TGTGCCAGCAGCTTGGCAGTAAGTGGGGGGAACAATGAGCAGTTCTTC. The full variable domain, with the rest looked up from reference TRBV5-6 and TRBJ2-1, is DAGVTQSPTHLIKTRGQQVTLRCSPKSGHDTVSWYQQALGQGPQFIFQYYEEEERQRGNFPDRFSGHQFPNYSSELNVNALLLGDSALYLCASSLAVSGGNNEQFFGPGTRLTVL.

This chain connects TRBV6-6 to TRBJ1-2, with a tentative D call TRBD1 (6 bases). This CDR3 comprises 14 residues. Germline V gene sequence: CDR1 MNHNY, CDR2 SVGAGI (reference sequence). CDR3 sequence reads: CATEKEGGAGGYTF. Here the CDR3 DNA reads TGTGCTACAGAGAAAGAGGGGGGGGCAGGAGGCTACACCTTC.

The chain couples TRBV18 to TRBJ2-1, with 8 positions matching TRBD1. The CDR3 runs to 15 residues. V was clipped by 6 bases and J by 4 bases; unmatched bases: 8. Germline lookup yields CDR1 KGHSH and CDR2 LQKENI. Written as DNA, the CDR3 is TGTGCCAGCTCGCCAGGGGGCGCGGGGTACAATGAGCAGTTCTTC. It encodes CASSPGGAGYNEQFF.

This clone was seen only a few times. The chain recombines TRBV7-9 with TRBJ1-2, with 7 bases matching TRBD1. J was trimmed by 7 bases and V by 3 bases; bases with no gene match: 14. CDR1 SEHNR and CDR2 FQNEAQ come from the germline V gene (reference sequence). There are 16 residues in the CDR3. CDR3 region: CASSLGSTGTLFGYTF. CDR3 DNA sequence: TGTGCCAGCAGCTTGGGTTCGACAGGGACCCTCTTTGGCTACACCTTC.

This sequence joins TRBV3-1 (or the pseudogene TRBV3-2) and TRBJ1-1; tentatively, D is TRBD1 (5 bases). V was clipped by 1 base and J by 3 bases, with 9 bases between them. This CDR3 has 14 residues. From germline, CDR1 is LGHDT and CDR2 YNNKEL (reference sequence). CDR3 in DNA: TGTGCCAGCAGCCAAGGGGGCGCGGACACTGAAGCTTTCTTT. This codes for CASSQGGADTEAFF.

This sequence joins TRBV18 and TRBJ1-6; tentatively, D is TRBD1 (5 bases). CDR1 is KGHSH and CDR2 is LQKENI in the germline V gene. The CDR3 is made up of 15 amino acids. Trimming took 2 bases from V and 8 from J, leaving 13 bases between them. The CDR3 nucleotides are TGTGCCAGCTCACCAGTCGGGGGACCTGATTCACCCCTCCACTTT. Its protein product is CASSPVGGPDSPLHF.

The chain combines TRBV24-1 with TRBJ2-3; D not resolved. The CDR3 length is 15 residues. The germline V gene has CDR1 KGHDR and CDR2 SFDVKD. Trimming pared 0 bases from V and 3 bases from J, leaving 9 bases between. CDR3 DNA sequence: TGTGCCACCAGTGATTTGGGCAGTTCTACAGATACGCAGTATTTT. Protein: CATSDLGSSTDTQYF.

The V call is TRBV9, the J call TRBJ2-2, with D tentatively TRBD2 (5 bases). V gave up 0 bases and J gave up 1 base, with 10 bases separating them. Germline V lookup: CDR1 SGDLS, CDR2 YYNGEE. The CDR3 runs 16 residues. CDR3 DNA: TGTGCCAGCAGCGTAGGTGGGAGAATGAACACCGGGGAGCTGTTTTTT. Its protein product is CASSVGGRMNTGELFF.

V usage is TRBV5-8 and J usage is TRBJ1-2; D is undetermined. The CDR3 sequence is 12 residues long. Germline CDR1 and CDR2: SGHTS and YDEGEE. Trimming left V 4 bases short and J 7 bases short, with 11 bases between. In nucleotides, the CDR3 is TGTGCCAGCAGCCCCCCGGTGCGTGGCTACACCTTC. As protein: CASSPPVRGYTF.

The chain couples TRBV19 to TRBJ1-2; TRBD1 might be the D (6 bases). V dropped 5 bases and J dropped 0 bases, with 19 bases sitting between them. The germline gives CDR1 LNHDA, CDR2 SQIVND (reference sequence). The CDR3 consists of 17 residues. The CDR3 protein is CASSGRQGTSSNYGYTF. CDR3 DNA: TGTGCCAGTAGTGGCCGGCAGGGGACATCTTCTAACTATGGCTACACCTTC.

The chain employs TRBV5-6 and TRBJ2-1; D is undetermined. This CDR3 is 14 amino acids long. The germline CDR1 and CDR2 sequences are SGHDT and YYEEEE. Between the trimmed V and J ends, which lost 6 bases and 1 base, there was a span of 11 bases. In DNA form, the CDR3 reads TGTGCCAGCACCCTGCCAAATTCCTACAATGAGCAGTTCTTC. Residues: CASTLPNSYNEQFF.

The chain employs TRBV10-3 and TRBJ1-6, with D possibly TRBD1 on 5 matching bases. The CDR3 has 13 residues. Germline CDR1 ENHRY, CDR2 SYGVKD. The V end was cut by 6 bases, the J end by 6 bases, with 9 bases between. In DNA, the CDR3 is TGTGCCATCAGGCGGGACGGTAATTCACCCCTCCACTTT. It encodes CAIRRDGNSPLHF.

This chain joins TRBV7-2 and TRBJ2-7; no firm D call. The CDR3 totals 11 residues. Germline lookup yields CDR1 SGHTA and CDR2 FQGNSA. V was trimmed by 0 bases and J by 6 bases, leaving 3 bases between them. The CDR3 nucleotides read TGTGCCAGCAGCTTAGCGGGCGAGCAGTACTTC. Translated: CASSLAGEQYF.

This chain joins TRBV14 and TRBJ2-4; D ambiguous. The CDR3 contains 14 residues. The germline gives CDR1 SGHDN, CDR2 FVKESK. V lost 4 bases and J 3 bases, leaving 10 bases between the germline ends. CDR3 protein: CASSLRLDKNIQYF. For the CDR3, the DNA is TGTGCCAGCAGCCTGAGACTGGACAAAAACATTCAGTACTTC. Full variable domain (missing parts from reference TRBV14 and TRBJ2-4): EAGVTQFPSHSVIEKGQTVTLRCDPISGHDNLYWYRRVMGKEIKFLLHFVKESKQDESGMPNNRFLAERTGGTYSTLKVQPAELEDSGVYFCASSLRLDKNIQYFGAGTRLSVL.

V is TRBV28 and J is TRBJ1-6; no clear D. The CDR3 sequence is 14 residues long. In germline, CDR1 is MDHEN, CDR2 SYDVKM. V lost 6 bases, J lost 7 bases, and 13 bases lay in between. The CDR3 region is CASRPNRGNSPLHF. The CDR3 DNA sequence: TGTGCCAGCAGGCCAAACCGAGGCAATTCACCCCTCCACTTT.

This clone has only one observation. This rearrangement joins TRBV28 to TRBJ1-3; no clear D gene. The CDR3 totals 11 residues. CDR1 is MDHEN and CDR2 is SYDVKM in the germline V gene. Trimming stripped 6 bases from V and 6 bases from J, with 6 bases between. CDR3 sequence (DNA): TGTGCCAGCAGCAAAGTAAACACCATATATTTT. It encodes CASSKVNTIYF.

The chain employs TRBV2 and TRBJ2-5; D ambiguous. Between the trimmed V and J ends, which lost 4 bases and 5 bases, there was a span of 11 bases. Germline assignment: CDR1 SNHLY and CDR2 FYNNEI. The CDR3 sequence is 13 residues long. CDR3 in amino acids: CASSVVDTETQYF. CDR3 in DNA: TGTGCCAGCAGTGTGGTAGATACCGAGACCCAGTACTTC.

The chain carries TRBV6-2 or TRBV6-3 and TRBJ2-7; no clear D. Trimming left V 4 bases short and J 2 bases short, with 3 bases between. Germline V gene lookup returns CDR1 MNHEY and CDR2 SVGEGT. The length of the CDR3 is 11 residues. CDR3 DNA: TGTGCCAGCAGTTTAACCTACGAGCAGTACTTC. Translated, it gives CASSLTYEQYF.

This chain joins TRBV10-3 and TRBJ1-5; tentative D call: TRBD1 (6 bases). CDR3 length: 14 residues. Per germline, CDR1 ENHRY and CDR2 SYGVKD. The V end was cut by 6 bases, the J end by 6 bases, with 15 bases between. CDR3 sequence: CAIRQGREGQPQHF. DNA of the CDR3: TGTGCCATCAGACAGGGTAGGGAGGGTCAGCCCCAGCATTTT.

The genes are TRBV5-1 and TRBJ1-2; D ambiguous. V gave up 1 base and J gave up 5 bases, with 15 bases separating them. Per the germline V gene, CDR1 is SGHRS and CDR2 is YFSETQ. This CDR3 is 15 amino acids long. The CDR3 reads CASSLSTDVGYGYTF. CDR3 nucleotide sequence: TGCGCCAGCAGCTTGAGTACAGATGTTGGGTATGGCTACACCTTC.

The V gene is TRBV9, the J gene TRBJ1-1; D unclear. The germline V and J ends were trimmed by 4 bases and 0 bases, with 13 bases remaining between them. This CDR3 region has 15 residues. Germline assignment: CDR1 SGDLS and CDR2 YYNGEE. CDR3 in amino acids: CASSFLADLNTEAFF. For the CDR3, the DNA is TGTGCCAGCAGCTTCCTGGCGGACCTGAACACTGAAGCTTTCTTT.

This rearrangement joins TRBV5-4 to TRBJ2-3, with TRBD1 identical over 9 bases. The CDR3 contains 17 residues. V lost 4 bases to trimming and J lost 1 base; unmatched junction nucleotides: 10. Germline V lookup: CDR1 SGHNT, CDR2 YYREEE (reference sequence). The DNA for the CDR3 is TGTGCCAGCAGCCAAAAAACAGGGGGCGGCGGCACAGATACGCAGTATTTT. Amino acid sequence: CASSQKTGGGGTDTQYF.

V gene TRBV28 combines with J gene TRBJ2-1; D remains ambiguous. Trimming left V 8 bases short and J 7 bases short, with 12 bases between. The CDR3 sequence is 12 residues long. CDR1 is MDHEN and CDR2 is SYDVKM in the germline V gene. CDR3 sequence (DNA): TGTGCCAGCGGACCCGGACGGAATGAGCAGTTCTTC. It is translated as CASGPGRNEQFF.

This clone came up once. The chain links TRBV4-3 to TRBJ2-2, with D uncertain. With 2 bases removed from V and 6 bases from J, the gap between germline ends came to 10 bases. Germline CDR1 and CDR2: LGHNA and YSLEER. The CDR3 covers 14 residues. The CDR3 DNA is TGCGCCAGCAGCCAACGGAACGTGGCCGGGGAGCTGTTTTTT. Protein sequence: CASSQRNVAGELFF.

This clone has just one count. The CDR3 sequence: CASRPQGSGNTIYF. The CDR3 DNA follows: TGTGCCAGCCGACCCCAGGGCTCTGGAAACACCATATATTTT. V gene TRBV28 combines with J gene TRBJ1-3; D is possibly TRBD1 (5 bases). The CDR3 sequence is 14 residues long. Germline V CDR1 and CDR2: MDHEN, SYDVKM. Trimming pared 8 bases from V and 0 bases from J, leaving 11 bases between.